This is a list of T cell receptor beta chains from one sample in a study of early stage breast cancer tumors. Sequencing used immunoSEQ multiplex PCR; TCRdb keeps in-frame clones, though not all of them. The table records about 51,000 clones, just under 80% of them present only once. The sequencing sample was made of blood. These receptor sequences come from a person in their 40s with breast cancer. Both conserved end residues are part of each CDR3.

J,V,CDR3
TRBJ2-7,TRBV4-1,CASSQGLLADEQYF
TRBJ1-2,TRBV7-8,CASSSSGPNGYGYTF
TRBJ2-4,TRBV7-9,CASSLGLAKNIQYF
TRBJ2-3,TRBV9,CASSPRDLAGGVNTQYF
TRBJ1-3,TRBV9,CASSVGNQGNTIYF
TRBJ2-5,TRBV29-1,CSGGIGPQETQYF
TRBJ1-5,TRBV6-1,CASSEALPWQPQHF
TRBJ2-6,TRBV4-2,CASSQAHSGANVLTF
TRBJ2-2,TRBV6-6,CASRPNRGRNTGELFF
TRBJ1-3,TRBV6-5,CASSRGLDGGNTIYF
TRBJ2-4,TRBV2,CASSSTGYVQYF
TRBJ2-1,TRBV7-9,CASSSTSYEQFF
TRBJ1-2,TRBV7-2,CASAPGQNNYGYTF
TRBJ2-7,TRBV5-4,CASSSKTDSSYEQYF
TRBJ2-5,TRBV4-2,CASSQDTVSPGETQYF
TRBJ1-2,TRBV6-5,CASREQALNGYTF
TRBJ2-2,TRBV19,CASSMAADLRTGELFF
TRBJ2-1,TRBV5-8,CASSPGTSRSEQFF
TRBJ2-5,TRBV11-3,CASSVLETQYF
TRBJ2-5,TRBV2,CASIRHGAGETQYF
TRBJ2-1,TRBV6-4,CASSDGLLDAYNEQFF
TRBJ1-4,TRBV4-1,CASSQDVILINEKLFF
TRBJ2-5,TRBV11-3,CASSPRGAGGPETQYF
TRBJ1-1,TRBV18,CASSPLEMNTEAFF
TRBJ2-5,TRBV4-1,CASSPLGREGRETQYF
TRBJ2-3,TRBV30,CAWARTRLSTDTQYF
TRBJ2-7,TRBV23-1,CASSPPGQVSYEQYF
TRBJ2-7,TRBV7-9,CASSSTSGHSYEQYF
TRBJ2-5,TRBV11-2,CASSLEVGGQETQYF
TRBJ2-5,TRBV7-2,CASSLGLETQYF
TRBJ2-7,TRBV6-1,CASSDETSGPYEQYF
TRBJ2-3,TRBV5-1,CASSSEGAGDTQYF
TRBJ2-5,TRBV5-8,CASSPDRGRPQETQYF
TRBJ1-2,TRBV13,CASSSLRFRLTGGNYGYTF
TRBJ2-3,TRBV4-1,CASSQRTSGSLDTQYF
TRBJ1-2,TRBV19,CASSIGVDYGYTF
TRBJ1-4,TRBV5-4,CASSLAGQGGEKLFF
TRBJ2-5,TRBV5-1,CASSLRGLAGKETQYF
TRBJ2-1,TRBV6-5,CASSYRPGMGNEQFF